The next 6 T cell receptor beta chains were all read from a single sample in a study of shared clonotypes between healthy human individuals. Repertoires were generated with immunoSEQ multiplex PCR, while TCRdb's copy carries only in-frame clones and drops some. The repertoire holds 330,000 or so clones, with about 70% as singletons. The sequencing sample was made of memory CD4+ T cells sorted from blood. Regarding subset: CD45RA-negative fraction. The receptors here all came from a man under 40 in good health.

The V and J genes are TRBV2 and TRBJ1-1; D unresolved. CDR1 and CDR2 (germline): SNHLY, FYNNEI. V lost 2 bases and J lost 4, with 5 bases in between. This CDR3 comprises 12 residues. As DNA, the CDR3 is TGTGCCAGCAGTGAAAGCCGCACTGAAGCTTTCTTT. Protein: CASSESRTEAFF.

This chain uses TRBV4-3 with TRBJ1-5; 11 bases map to TRBD1. CDR1 and CDR2 (germline): LGHNA, YSLEER. The CDR3 is 20 residues long. The V and J ends lost 0 bases and 3 bases, in that order; junction bases with no gene match: 13. The CDR3 sequence: CASSQDFGTGGTGFNQPQHF. The CDR3 DNA reads as TGCGCCAGCAGCCAAGATTTCGGGACAGGGGGGACGGGCTTCAATCAGCCCCAGCATTTT.

This clone appeared a few times. The rearrangement uses TRBV5-1 and TRBJ2-3; no reliable D call. V lost 0 bases and J 2 bases, leaving 7 bases between the germline ends. CDR1 is SGHRS and CDR2 is YFSETQ in the germline V gene. The CDR3 spans 14 residues. CDR3 residues: CASSLVQATDTQYF. CDR3 nucleotide sequence: TGCGCCAGCAGCTTGGTTCAGGCCACAGATACGCAGTATTTT.

This sequence joins TRBV5-1 and TRBJ2-1; D call uncertain. V was shortened by 6 bases and J by 2 bases, with 18 bases between the two germline ends. Germline CDR1 SGHRS, CDR2 YFSETQ. This CDR3 is 16 amino acids long. CDR3 amino acids: CASTGLTEVAYNEQFF. The CDR3 DNA sequence: TGCGCCAGCACCGGATTAACCGAAGTAGCCTACAATGAGCAGTTCTTC.

This clone was detected once. The chain carries TRBV19 and TRBJ2-5; 14 positions match TRBD2. The germline V gene encodes CDR1 LNHDA and CDR2 SQIVND (reference sequence). The junction had 3 bases not matched to a gene; V was cut back by 5 bases and J by 4 bases. The CDR3 is 15 residues long. Here the CDR3 DNA reads TGTGCCAGTAGTGCCGGACTAGCGGGGGGAGAGACCCAGTACTTC. This codes for CASSAGLAGGETQYF.

V usage is TRBV30 and J usage is TRBJ1-2, with D unclear. Germline V gives CDR1 GTSNPN, CDR2 SVGIG (reference sequence). V dropped 2 bases and J dropped 10 bases, with 20 bases sitting between them. This CDR3 comprises 14 residues. The CDR3 DNA reads TGTGCCTGGAGTTGGATGTATGCGGGGTCTGACTACACCTTC. It specifies CAWSWMYAGSDYTF.